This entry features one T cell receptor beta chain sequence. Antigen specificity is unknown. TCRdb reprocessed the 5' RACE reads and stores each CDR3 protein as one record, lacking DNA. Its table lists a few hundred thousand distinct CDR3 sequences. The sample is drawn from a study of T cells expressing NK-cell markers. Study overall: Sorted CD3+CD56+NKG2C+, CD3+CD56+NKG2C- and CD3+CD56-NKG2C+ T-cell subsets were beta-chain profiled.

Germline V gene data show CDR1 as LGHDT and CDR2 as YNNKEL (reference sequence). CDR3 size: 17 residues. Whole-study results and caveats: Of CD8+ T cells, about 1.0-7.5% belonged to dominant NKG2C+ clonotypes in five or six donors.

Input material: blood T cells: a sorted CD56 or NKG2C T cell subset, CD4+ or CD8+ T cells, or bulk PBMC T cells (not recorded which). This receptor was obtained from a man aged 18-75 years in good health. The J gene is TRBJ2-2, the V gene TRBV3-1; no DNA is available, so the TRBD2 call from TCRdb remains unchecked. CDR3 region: CASSQDRDSTNTGELFF.